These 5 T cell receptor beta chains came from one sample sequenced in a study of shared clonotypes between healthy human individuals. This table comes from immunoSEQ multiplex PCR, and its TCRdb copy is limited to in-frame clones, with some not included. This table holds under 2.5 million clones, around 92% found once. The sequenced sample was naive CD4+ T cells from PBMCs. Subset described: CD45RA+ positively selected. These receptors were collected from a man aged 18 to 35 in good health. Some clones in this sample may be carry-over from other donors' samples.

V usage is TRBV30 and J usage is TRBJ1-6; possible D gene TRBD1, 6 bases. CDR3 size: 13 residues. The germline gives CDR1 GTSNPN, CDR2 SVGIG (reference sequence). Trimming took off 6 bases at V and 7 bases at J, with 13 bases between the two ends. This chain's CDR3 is CACQQGGNSPLHF. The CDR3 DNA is TGTGCCTGTCAACAGGGCGGGAATTCACCCCTCCACTTT.

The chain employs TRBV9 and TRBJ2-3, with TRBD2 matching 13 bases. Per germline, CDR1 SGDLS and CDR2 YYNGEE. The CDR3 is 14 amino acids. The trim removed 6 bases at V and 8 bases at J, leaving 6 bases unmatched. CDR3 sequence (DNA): TGTGCCAGCACTCGGACTAGCGGGAGTCGTACGCAGTATTTT. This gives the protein CASTRTSGSRTQYF.

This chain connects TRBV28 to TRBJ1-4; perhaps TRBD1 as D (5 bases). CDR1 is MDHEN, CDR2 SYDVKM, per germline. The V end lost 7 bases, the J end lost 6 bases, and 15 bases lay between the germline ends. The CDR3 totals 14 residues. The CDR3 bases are TGTGCCAGCACCTATGAGTGGGGGGATGAAAAACTGTTTTTT. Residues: CASTYEWGDEKLFF.

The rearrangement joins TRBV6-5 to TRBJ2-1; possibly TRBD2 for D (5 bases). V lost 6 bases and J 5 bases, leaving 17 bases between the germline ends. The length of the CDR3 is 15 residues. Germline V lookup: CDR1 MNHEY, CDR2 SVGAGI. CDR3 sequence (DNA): TGTGCCAGCAGCCGACGGGGTACGGTCAACAATGAGCAGTTCTTC. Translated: CASSRRGTVNNEQFF.

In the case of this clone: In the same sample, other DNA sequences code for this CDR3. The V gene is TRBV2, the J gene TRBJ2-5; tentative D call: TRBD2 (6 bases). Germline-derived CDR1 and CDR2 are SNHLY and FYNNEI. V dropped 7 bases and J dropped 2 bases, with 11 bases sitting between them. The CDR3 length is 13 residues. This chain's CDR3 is CASTGTAQETQYF. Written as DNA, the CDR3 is TGTGCCAGCACCGGGACTGCACAAGAGACCCAGTACTTC.